These 23 T cell receptor beta chains share one sample of origin, sequenced in a study of OX40 agonist ivuxolimab in advanced cancers. The assay was immunoSEQ multiplex PCR, and TCRdb's table has in-frame clones only and misses some. The sample has over 60,000 clones, around 86% seen once. The sequences come from CD4+ or CD8+ T cells sorted from blood, collected in a trial of the OX40 agonist ivuxolimab. All receptors come from an adult with an advanced solid tumor such as melanoma, head and neck, liver or kidney cancer.

This clone occurred a few times. The chain has TRBV5-1 and TRBJ2-1; 7 bases match TRBD2. Germline CDR1 and CDR2: SGHRS and YFSETQ. This CDR3 spans 15 amino acids. After removal of 1 base from V and 8 bases from J, the junction contained 9 bases not matched to a gene. The CDR3 coding sequence is TGCGCCAGCAGCTTGCCTAGCGGCCTTTTGGATGAGCAGTTCTTC. This codes for CASSLPSGLLDEQFF.

This chain links TRBV5-4 with TRBJ2-7, with D tentatively TRBD1 (6 bases). Looked up from germline, CDR1 is SGHNT and CDR2 is YYREEE (reference sequence). Trimming left V 4 bases short and J 1 base short, with 9 bases between. The CDR3 loop spans 13 amino acids. The CDR3 bases are TGTGCCAGCAGCCCTGACAGGTCCTACGAGCAGTACTTC. Translated, it gives CASSPDRSYEQYF.

The chain recombines TRBV6-1 with TRBJ1-6; a weak D match, TRBD1 (5 bases). Trimming pared 7 bases from V and 2 bases from J, leaving 12 bases between. The CDR3 has 15 residues. In germline, CDR1 is MNHNS, CDR2 SASEGT. CDR3 amino acids: CASKRAGPYNSPLHF. The CDR3 DNA follows: TGTGCCAGCAAACGAGCGGGACCCTATAATTCACCCCTCCACTTT.

The chain combines TRBV6-1 with TRBJ1-5, with 8 nucleotides matching TRBD1. Germline V gives CDR1 MNHNS, CDR2 SASEGT. The ends lost 4 bases at V and 3 bases at J; junction bases unmatched: 5. The CDR3 runs to 15 residues. The DNA for the CDR3 is TGTGCCAGCAGTGGGGGACAGGTCCACAATCAGCCCCAGCATTTT. Translating it yields CASSGGQVHNQPQHF.

The chain links TRBV6-1 to TRBJ2-7, with a possible D match to TRBD2 (6 bases). The CDR3 has 14 amino acids. V lost 6 bases to trimming and J lost 2 bases, with 14 bases between them. CDR1 and CDR2 from the germline V gene are MNHNS and SASEGT. This CDR3 reads CASRRGLQPYEQYF. The DNA of the CDR3 is TGTGCCAGCAGGAGGGGACTCCAGCCCTACGAGCAGTACTTC.

The chain is built from TRBV19 and TRBJ1-5, with 9 bases lining up with TRBD1. CDR1 is LNHDA, CDR2 SQIVND, per germline (reference sequence). This CDR3 has 16 amino acids. The J segment lost 6 bases and the V segment lost 4 bases, leaving 10 bases of the junction unmatched. As DNA, the CDR3 is TGTGCCAGTAGTACCGGGACAGGGAGTTCTAGTCAGCCCCAGCATTTT. This codes for CASSTGTGSSSQPQHF.

V is TRBV15 and J is TRBJ1-2; unclear D gene. Trimming stripped 1 base from V and 4 bases from J, with 13 bases between. The V gene's germline CDR1 is LNHNV and CDR2 YYDKDF (reference sequence). This CDR3 has 15 residues. CDR3 amino acids: CATSRGNGLSYGYTF. In nucleotides, the CDR3 is TGTGCCACCAGCAGAGGAAACGGTCTCAGCTATGGCTACACCTTC. The full variable domain, rest sourced from reference TRBV15 and TRBJ1-2, is DAMVIQNPRYQVTQFGKPVTLSCSQTLNHNVMYWYQQKSSQAPKLLFHYYDKDFNNEADTPDNFQSRRPNTSFCFLDIRSPGLGDTAMYLCATSRGNGLSYGYTFGSGTRLTVV.

The rearrangement links TRBV29-1 to TRBJ1-2; D may be TRBD1 (5 bases). Deletions cut 7 bases from V and 0 bases from J, with 15 bases between. CDR1 SQVTM and CDR2 ANQGSEA come from the germline V gene. CDR3 length: 14 residues. The CDR3 bases are TGCAGCGGCCTTCAACCGGGGGCTAACTATGGCTACACCTTC. As protein: CSGLQPGANYGYTF.

The chain uses TRBV7-2 and TRBJ2-7; 10 nucleotides line up with TRBD1. The CDR3 loop spans 13 amino acids. Per germline, CDR1 SGHTA and CDR2 FQGNSA. The V and J ends lost 5 bases and 4 bases, in that order; junction bases with no gene match: 2. CDR3 nucleotide sequence: TGTGCCAGCAGCCTGGACAGGGGGTACGAGCAGTACTTC. Protein: CASSLDRGYEQYF.

As to this clone: The sample holds other DNA sequences that translate to the same CDR3. The chain combines TRBV5-5 with TRBJ2-1; 11 bases are a match to TRBD2. V shed 0 bases and J 6 bases; nucleotides not matched to a gene: 5. Germline CDR1 reads SGHKS; CDR2 reads YYEKEE (reference sequence). The CDR3 has 16 residues. This CDR3 reads CASSLGLAGGFNEQFF. In nucleotides, the CDR3 is TGTGCCAGCAGCTTGGGGCTAGCGGGGGGCTTCAATGAGCAGTTCTTC.

The J gene is TRBJ2-2, the V gene TRBV4-3; D possibly corresponds to TRBD2 (5 bases). Deletions cut 4 bases from V and 4 bases from J, with 13 bases between. CDR3 length equals 15 residues. Germline V lookup: CDR1 LGHNA, CDR2 YSLEER. The CDR3 coding sequence is TGCGCCAGCAGCCCCTCCAGGACTCTCACCGGGGAGCTGTTTTTT. It specifies CASSPSRTLTGELFF.

The chain is built from TRBV30 and TRBJ2-7; tentative D call: TRBD2 (6 bases). Germline CDR1 and CDR2: GTSNPN and SVGIG (reference sequence). V lost 3 bases and J lost 3, with 18 bases in between. CDR3 length equals 15 residues. The CDR3 DNA reads as TGTGCCTGGAGCGGAGGGCTCGGGAACAACTACGAGCAGTACTTC. Its translation: CAWSGGLGNNYEQYF.

The chain joins TRBV5-1 to TRBJ2-6; D unresolved. Germline-derived CDR1 and CDR2 are SGHRS and YFSETQ. The CDR3 consists of 16 residues. Trimming cost V 0 bases and J 1 base, with 8 bases left between them. This CDR3 is CASSLAAFSGANVLTF. CDR3 nucleotides: TGCGCCAGCAGCTTGGCCGCCTTTTCTGGGGCCAACGTCCTGACTTTC.

CDR3 DNA sequence: TGTGCTAGTGGTTCCCCCTCTTTCGACGAGCAGTACTTC. Translating gives CASGSPSFDEQYF. The J gene is TRBJ2-7, the V gene TRBV12-5; D not certain. Trimming pared 4 bases from V and 5 bases from J, leaving 12 bases between. CDR1 and CDR2 from the germline V gene are LGHNT and FRNRAP. The CDR3 sequence is 13 residues long.

J is TRBJ1-3 and V is TRBV4-2; no clear D. The CDR3 length is 14 residues. In germline, CDR1 is LGHNA, CDR2 YNFKEQ. The V and J ends lost 6 bases and 0 bases respectively, with 9 bases between them. Written as DNA, the CDR3 is TGTGCCAGCAGACCAGAGATCTCTGGAAACACCATATATTTT. Residues: CASRPEISGNTIYF.

The V and J genes are TRBV11-2 and TRBJ2-7; 10 positions match TRBD1. Germline V gene data show CDR1 as SGHAT and CDR2 as FQNNGV. This CDR3 contains 15 residues. Germline trimming cut 1 base from V and 6 bases from J; bases unmatched to any gene: 6. Here the CDR3 reads CASSLGLGQGTEQYF. CDR3 nucleotides: TGTGCCAGCAGCTTAGGGTTGGGACAGGGGACCGAGCAGTACTTC.

This clone was seen only a few times. J is TRBJ1-3 and V is TRBV6-1, with D unresolved. Per the germline V gene, CDR1 is MNHNS and CDR2 is SASEGT. The CDR3 is 13 residues long. V was cut by 11 bases and J by 2 bases, with 13 bases left in between. The DNA of the CDR3 is TGTGCCTCGCGGAGGGTAACTGGAAACACCATATATTTT. The encoded protein is CASRRVTGNTIYF.

The chain joins TRBV7-6 to TRBJ2-7, with no clear D. This CDR3 has 13 residues. V lost 1 base and J lost 6, with 10 bases in between. CDR1 and CDR2 from the germline V gene are SGHVS and FNYEAQ. The DNA for the CDR3 is TGTGCCAGCAGCTTAGGTTTTGGTAGCGAGCAGTACTTC. Translated: CASSLGFGSEQYF.

The gene calls are TRBV2 and TRBJ2-3, with D uncertain. Per the germline V gene, CDR1 is SNHLY and CDR2 is FYNNEI. V was trimmed by 6 bases and J by 0 bases, leaving 4 bases between them. This CDR3 has 12 amino acids. CDR3 region: CASRGSTDTQYF. DNA for the CDR3: TGTGCCAGCAGGGGCAGCACAGATACGCAGTATTTT. The full variable domain, its missing parts supplied by reference TRBV2 and TRBJ2-3, is EPEVTQTPSHQVTQMGQEVILRCVPISNHLYFYWYRQILGQKVEFLVSFYNNEISEKSEIFDDQFSVERPDGSNFTLKIRSTKLEDSAMYFCASRGSTDTQYFGPGTRLTVL.

This sequence joins TRBV18 and TRBJ1-4, with D perhaps matching TRBD1 (5 bases). V was trimmed by 1 base and J by 1 base, leaving 16 bases between them. The CDR3 contains 18 residues. Germline-derived CDR1 and CDR2 are KGHSH and LQKENI. The CDR3 protein is CASSPRTLGPRTNEKLFF. The DNA of the CDR3 is TGTGCCAGCTCACCACGCACTCTGGGACCGAGAACTAATGAAAAACTGTTTTTT.

This rearrangement joins TRBV6-5 to TRBJ1-5; D gene uncertain. The V end was cut by 2 bases, the J end by 5 bases, with 10 bases between. Germline values: CDR1 MNHEY, CDR2 SVGAGI. The CDR3 extends over 14 amino acids. The CDR3 DNA is TGTGCCAGCAGTTACCTAGTTGGGGATCAGCCCCAGCATTTT. Amino acids: CASSYLVGDQPQHF.

The rearrangement uses TRBV18 and TRBJ1-1, with D possibly TRBD1 on 5 matching bases. The CDR3 covers 14 residues. CDR1 is KGHSH and CDR2 is LQKENI in the germline V gene. V shed 1 base and J shed 4 bases, with 10 bases lying between them. CDR3 protein: CASSPQGMSTEAFF. CDR3 bases: TGTGCCAGCTCACCACAGGGGATGAGCACTGAAGCTTTCTTT.

The chain joins TRBV29-1 to TRBJ1-6; no clear D. CDR3 size: 13 residues. Per germline, CDR1 SQVTM and CDR2 ANQGSEA. V was shortened by 6 bases and J by 1 base, with 7 bases between the two germline ends. CDR3 sequence (DNA): TGCAGCGTGGGAGAGTCCTATAATTCACCCCTCCACTTT. Protein: CSVGESYNSPLHF. Combining the CDR3 with reference TRBV29-1 and TRBJ1-6 gives the whole variable domain SAVISQKPSRDICQRGTSLTIQCQVDSQVTMMFWYRQQPGQSLTLIATANQGSEATYESGFVIDKFPISRPNLTFSTLTVSNMSPEDSSIYLCSVGESYNSPLHFGNGTRLTVT.